This T cell receptor beta chain derives from a study of T cells after yellow fever vaccination. Notes on the study in general: After the booster, about 95% of CD4 and 88% of CD8 primary-response clones were re-detected.

Germline CDR1 MNHEY, CDR2 SVGEGT. Trimming removed 4 bases at V and 4 bases at J, with 7 bases between. The CDR3 is made up of 13 amino acids. This clonotype was seen at least ten times. Its antigen is as yet unknown. The authors made TCR cDNA by 5'RACE template switching, adding a universal primer site and UMIs. TCRdb re-analysed the 5' RACE reads in MiXCR, keeping a single row per CDR3 protein. The sample lists some 120,000 distinct CDR3 sequences, 7.4% occurring once. The material sequenced was CD4+ T cells sorted from PBMCs, taken 9 to 11 days after the first yellow fever vaccination. The chain is built from TRBV6-2 or TRBV6-3 and TRBJ2-2; D is uncertain. The source of this sequence is a man in his late teens or twenties who received the YFV17D yellow fever vaccine. The chain's CDR3 is CASSFEFTGELFF. The CDR3 nucleotides are TGTGCCAGCAGTTTCGAATTCACCGGGGAGCTGTTTTTT.